Listed here are 22 T cell receptor beta chains from one sample, sequenced in a study of T cell repertoires in cytomegalovirus infection. TCRdb analysed the reads with MiXCR anew, one entry per CDR3 protein. The sample has about 740,000 distinct CDR3 sequences; 35% to 45% are singletons. Sequencing was performed on PBMCs. The receptors were gathered from a human donor in good health (CMV status not recorded). Some clones in this sample may be carry-over from other donors' samples.

This clonotype was picked up a small number of times. The chain couples TRBV28 to TRBJ2-1, with 9 positions matching TRBD1. CDR1 is MDHEN, CDR2 SYDVKM, per germline. The trim removed 3 bases at V and 8 bases at J, leaving 8 bases unmatched. This CDR3 has 15 amino acids. For the CDR3, the DNA is TGTGCCAGCAGTTTTTGGCGGGACAGGGATGATGAGCAGTTCTTC. It yields the protein CASSFWRDRDDEQFF.

This clonotype was detected a few times. V and J are TRBV30 and TRBJ2-7; either TRBD1 or TRBD2 may fit D (5 bases each). Per germline, CDR1 GTSNPN and CDR2 SVGIG (reference sequence). The CDR3 length is 11 residues. Trimming pared 3 bases from V and 7 bases from J, leaving 10 bases between. The CDR3 reads CAWSRGGEQYF. The CDR3 DNA reads TGTGCCTGGAGCCGTGGGGGTGAGCAGTACTTC.

Concerning this clonotype itself: The conserved phenylalanine or tryptophan normally closing the CDR3 is absent here, so this likely arose from a read error. The chain employs TRBV7-2 and TRBJ1-2, with 8 bases matching TRBD1. CDR3 length equals 15 residues. Germline CDR1 SGHTA, CDR2 FQGNSA. V lost 2 bases to trimming and J lost 5 bases; unmatched junction nucleotides: 7. The CDR3: CASSLRQGALYGYTL. The CDR3 DNA follows: TGTGCCAGCAGCTTACGGCAGGGGGCTTTGTATGGCTACACCTTA.

This clonotype was seen more than once but under ten times. This chain's CDR3 is CASSFIGSSYNEQFF. The DNA of the CDR3 is TGTGCCAGCAGTTTTATCGGAAGCTCCTACAATGAGCAGTTCTTC. The gene calls are TRBV12-3 or TRBV12-4 and TRBJ2-1; no firm D call. V dropped 3 bases and J dropped 0 bases, with 9 bases sitting between them. This CDR3 comprises 15 residues.

This clonotype was counted between two and nine times. V and J are TRBV28 and TRBJ2-2; the match to TRBD2 covers 9 bases. This CDR3 region has 15 residues. Trimming cost V 8 bases and J 6 bases; bases outside gene matches: 10. Germline lookup yields CDR1 MDHEN and CDR2 SYDVKM. The CDR3 here is CASGPSGGKAGELFF. CDR3 coding DNA: TGTGCCAGCGGCCCCAGCGGGGGGAAAGCCGGGGAGCTGTTTTTT. The variable domain in full, with the rest retrieved from reference TRBV28 and TRBJ2-2, is DVKVTQSSRYLVKRTGEKVFLECVQDMDHENMFWYRQDPGLGLRLIYFSYDVKMKEKGDIPEGYSVSREKKERFSLILESASTNQTSMYLCASGPSGGKAGELFFGEGSRLTVL.

This clonotype has only a few counts. The chain combines TRBV5-6 with TRBJ2-5, with 8 bases aligning to TRBD2. This CDR3 has 13 residues. Per the germline V gene, CDR1 is SGHDT and CDR2 is YYEEEE. With 6 bases clipped from V and 3 bases from J, the junction kept 4 bases outside the gene matches. The CDR3 is CASNHGGEETQYF. The CDR3 bases are TGTGCCAGCAATCACGGGGGGGAAGAGACCCAGTACTTC.

Regarding this clonotype: This may be a read error: a much more frequent sequence differs by one nucleotide. Since the CDR3 does not end with the conserved phenylalanine or tryptophan, this likely comes from a read error. The chain carries TRBV6-5 and TRBJ2-1; 10 nucleotides line up with TRBD2. V was pared by 0 bases and J by 11 bases, with 19 bases of the junction left unmatched. This CDR3 is built from 19 residues. Germline V gene lookup returns CDR1 MNHEY and CDR2 SVGAGI. CDR3 in DNA: TGTGCCAGCAGTTACTCGCGAGCGGGGGGGCAATCGGTTTTGTCCCAGCAGTTCTTA. This encodes CASSYSRAGGQSVLSQQFL.

This sequence joins TRBV25-1 and TRBJ2-3; no clear D gene. This CDR3 is built from 13 residues. CDR1 and CDR2 (germline): MGHDK, SYGVNS. V dropped 7 bases and J dropped 0 bases, with 8 bases sitting between them. The CDR3 DNA reads TGTGCCAGCATAGGTTGGAGCACAGATACGCAGTATTTT. This translates into CASIGWSTDTQYF.

In its sample, this clonotype was seen a few times. The gene calls are TRBV19 and TRBJ2-7, with D possibly matching TRBD1 (6 bases). Germline assignment: CDR1 LNHDA and CDR2 SQIVND (reference sequence). With 5 bases removed from V and 3 bases from J, the gap between germline ends came to 8 bases. The CDR3 spans 12 residues. The CDR3 loop reads CASSGQLYEQYF. CDR3 nucleotides: TGTGCCAGTAGTGGACAGCTCTACGAGCAGTACTTC.

This clonotype was detected only a few times. CDR3 bases: TGTGCCAGCAGAGGACAGGGGCTGCGTGACTACACCTTC. This sequence encodes CASRGQGLRDYTF. This rearrangement joins TRBV6-6 to TRBJ1-2; TRBD1 matches at 9 bases. J lost 10 bases, V lost 6 bases, and 9 bases had no gene match. The CDR3 is 13 amino acids. Germline V lookup: CDR1 MNHNY, CDR2 SVGAGI (reference sequence).

The table lists this clonotype with many counts. The chain carries TRBV6-2 or TRBV6-3 and TRBJ1-5; D is undetermined. This CDR3 has 13 residues. Germline-derived CDR1 and CDR2 are MNHEY and SVGEGT. Deletions cut 2 bases from V and 6 bases from J, with 8 bases between. The CDR3 coding sequence is TGTGCCAGCAGTTACCCCCCTTTTCAGCCCCAGCATTTT. It codes for CASSYPPFQPQHF.

This clonotype was seen more than once but under ten times. This chain joins TRBV6-6 and TRBJ1-5; TRBD1 matches at 7 bases. Per the germline V gene, CDR1 is MNHNY and CDR2 is SVGAGI (reference sequence). J was trimmed by 6 bases and V by 10 bases; bases with no gene match: 9. The CDR3 totals 13 residues. The CDR3 coding sequence is TGTGCCATTACGACAGGGCCTCGTCAGCCCCAGCATTTT. Translating it yields CAITTGPRQPQHF.

Regarding this clonotype: The junction and the germline gene differ at one end; a read error may be behind it. The chain is built from TRBV28 and TRBJ1-1, with 9 nucleotides matching TRBD1. Germline CDR1 reads MDHEN; CDR2 reads SYDVKM. CDR3 size: 14 residues. CDR3 bases: TGTGCCAGCAGTTGGACAGGGGTGAACACTGAAGCTTTATTT. Translation gives CASSWTGVNTEALF.

This clonotype was detected once. The V gene is TRBV28, the J gene TRBJ1-5, with D possibly TRBD1 on 5 matching bases. The germline V and J ends were trimmed by 4 bases and 0 bases, with 16 bases remaining between them. CDR1 is MDHEN and CDR2 is SYDVKM in the germline V gene. There are 17 residues in the CDR3. In DNA, the CDR3 is TGTGCCAGCAGTTCCGTGAGAAGGGGATATAGCAATCAGCCCCAGCATTTT. Translated, it gives CASSSVRRGYSNQPQHF.

On this clonotype: A much larger clone sits a single nucleotide away, making a read error possible. The chain carries TRBV7-8 and TRBJ2-5; unclear D gene. Per the germline V gene, CDR1 is SGHVS and CDR2 is FQNEAQ. CDR3 size: 12 residues. V lost 0 bases and J 6 bases, leaving 5 bases between the germline ends. As DNA, the CDR3 is TGTGCCAGCAGCTTAGCGGCAAAGACCCAGTACTTC. Translated: CASSLAAKTQYF.

This clonotype is a singleton in its sample. The chain combines TRBV10-3 with TRBJ2-2; TRBD2 might be the D (5 bases). This CDR3 is 14 amino acids long. CDR1 and CDR2 (germline): ENHRY, SYGVKD. The V gene lost 5 bases and the J gene lost 6 bases, with 13 bases spanning the gap. The CDR3 sequence: CAISSAAGPGELFF. For the CDR3, the DNA is TGTGCCATCAGTTCAGCGGCGGGCCCCGGGGAGCTGTTTTTT.

V gene TRBV3-1 combines with J gene TRBJ1-5; TRBD1 might be the D (5 bases). The CDR3 length is 17 residues. Trimming took off 3 bases at V and 6 bases at J, with 21 bases between the two ends. Germline CDR1 LGHDT, CDR2 YNNKEL (reference sequence). The CDR3 is CASSQARGPGSGQPQHF. DNA for the CDR3: TGTGCCAGCAGCCAGGCAAGAGGGCCAGGGTCAGGTCAGCCCCAGCATTTT.

The chain carries TRBV6-5 and TRBJ2-7; 7 bases line up with TRBD2. The CDR3 contains 15 residues. V dropped 0 bases and J dropped 3; count of bases not matched to a gene: 5. CDR1 is MNHEY, CDR2 SVGAGI, per germline. DNA for the CDR3: TGTGCCAGCAGTTACTCGATTCGGGGGGACTACGAGCAGTACTTC. Translation gives CASSYSIRGDYEQYF.

With regard to this clonotype: This CDR3 is missing its conserved last phenylalanine or tryptophan, likely due to a read error. The chain employs TRBV7-2 and TRBJ2-1, with D possibly TRBD2 on 5 matching bases. The germline V and J ends were trimmed by 1 base and 4 bases, with 14 bases remaining between them. The CDR3 totals 16 residues. Germline values: CDR1 SGHTA, CDR2 FQGNSA. DNA of the CDR3: TGTGCCAGCAGCTTAGAAGCGAGAGGGCTATACAATGAGCAGTTCTTA. This encodes CASSLEARGLYNEQFL.

The chain is built from TRBV6-1 and TRBJ1-2, with 9 bases aligning to TRBD1. Germline CDR1 and CDR2: MNHNS and SASEGT. V shed 8 bases, J shed 4 bases, and the junction held 5 bases outside the gene matches. The length of the CDR3 is 13 residues. CDR3 coding DNA: TGTGCCAGCGGAACAGGGGGCGGCTATGGCTACACCTTC. It codes for CASGTGGGYGYTF.

The rearrangement uses TRBV28 and TRBJ2-1, with a weak D call TRBD1 (6 bases). The V and J ends lost 7 bases and 4 bases respectively, with 11 bases between them. The V gene's germline CDR1 is MDHEN and CDR2 SYDVKM. CDR3 length: 13 amino acids. Here the CDR3 reads CASTAQGYNEQFF. The CDR3 DNA reads TGTGCCAGCACCGCCCAGGGGTACAATGAGCAGTTCTTC.

This clonotype is a singleton in its sample. This sequence joins TRBV9 and TRBJ2-1; D call uncertain. CDR3 size: 15 residues. V gave up 4 bases and J gave up 9 bases, with 20 bases separating them. Germline V gene data show CDR1 as SGDLS and CDR2 as YYNGEE. The CDR3 loop reads CASSLNLDAVGEQFF. In DNA form, the CDR3 reads TGTGCCAGCAGCCTAAACCTAGACGCTGTTGGTGAGCAGTTCTTC.